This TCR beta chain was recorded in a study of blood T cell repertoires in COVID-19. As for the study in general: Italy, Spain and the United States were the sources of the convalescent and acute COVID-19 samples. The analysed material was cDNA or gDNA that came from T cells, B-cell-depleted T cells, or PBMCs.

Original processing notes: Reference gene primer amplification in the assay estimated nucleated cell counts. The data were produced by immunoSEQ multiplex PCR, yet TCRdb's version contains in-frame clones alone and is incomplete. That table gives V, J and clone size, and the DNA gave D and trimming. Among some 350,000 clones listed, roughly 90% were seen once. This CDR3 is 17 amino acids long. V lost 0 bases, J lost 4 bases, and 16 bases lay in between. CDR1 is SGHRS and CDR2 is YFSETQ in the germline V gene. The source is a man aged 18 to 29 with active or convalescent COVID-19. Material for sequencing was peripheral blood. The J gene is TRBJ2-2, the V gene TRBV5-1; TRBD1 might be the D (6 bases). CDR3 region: CASSLARSPGVTGELFF. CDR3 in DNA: TGCGCCAGCAGCTTGGCCAGGAGTCCAGGGGTCACCGGGGAGCTGTTTTTT.